This T cell receptor (beta chain) was found in a study of T cell repertoires in cytomegalovirus infection. Germline CDR1 MNHEY, CDR2 SMNVEV (reference sequence). The CDR3 spans 16 residues. Trimming pared 5 bases from V and 6 bases from J, leaving 19 bases between. In this sample, this clonotype turned up a few times. The target antigen is unknown. TCRdb recomputed calls from the reads with MiXCR, one row per CDR3 protein. The sample yields around 800,000 distinct CDR3 sequences, approximately 29% seen once. The genes are TRBV27 and TRBJ1-4; unclear D gene. This clonotype originated in a human donor in good health (CMV status not recorded). Some clones in this sample may be carry-over from other donors' samples. This specimen was cultured CD8+ T cells from PBMCs, taken from culture after CMV antigen stimulation. The CDR3: CASSPARAGRDEKLFF. CDR3 nucleotides: TGTGCCAGCAGTCCCGCTCGTGCCGGACGCGATGAAAAACTGTTTTTT.